The 27 T cell receptor beta chains below were found in one sample sequenced in a study of cytomegalovirus exposure and HLA in healthy donors. The PCR used 60 Vbeta and 13 Jbeta primers. Method: immunoSEQ multiplex PCR; TCRdb's copy keeps in-frame clones and lacks some. Of 65,000 to 70,000 clones in the sample, approximately 90% were seen once. The material sequenced was PBMCs. These receptors all come from a woman in her twenties or thirties in good health and CMV-seropositive.

This chain joins TRBV7-8 and TRBJ2-2; 9 nucleotides match TRBD2. CDR3 length: 17 amino acids. After removal of 1 base from V and 1 base from J, the junction contained 4 bases not matched to a gene. Per the germline V gene, CDR1 is SGHVS and CDR2 is FQNEAQ. The chain's CDR3 is CASSLGSGRVNTGELFF. In nucleotides, the CDR3 is TGTGCCAGCAGCTTAGGTAGCGGGAGAGTGAACACCGGGGAGCTGTTTTTT. Full variable domain (outside the CDR3, taken from reference TRBV7-8 and TRBJ2-2): GAGVSQSPRYKVAKRGQDVALRCDPISGHVSLFWYQQALGQGPEFLTYFQNEAQLDKSGLPSDRFFAERPEGSVSTLKIQRTQQEDSAVYLCASSLGSGRVNTGELFFGEGSRLTVL.

This sequence joins TRBV10-3 and TRBJ2-1; 13 bases are shared with TRBD2. CDR3 length: 20 amino acids. Trimming cost V 4 bases and J 0 bases; bases outside gene matches: 12. Germline V gene sequence: CDR1 ENHRY, CDR2 SYGVKD. The CDR3 loop reads CAISVPGLAGTSSSYNEQFF. In DNA form, the CDR3 reads TGTGCCATCAGTGTCCCGGGACTAGCGGGAACTAGTAGCTCCTACAATGAGCAGTTCTTC.

The chain carries TRBV6-6 and TRBJ2-5; 7 nucleotides align to TRBD2. Germline loops: CDR1 MNHNY, CDR2 SVGAGI (reference sequence). Trimming took 5 bases from V and 4 from J; bases not matched to a gene: 13. This CDR3 comprises 16 residues. This chain's CDR3 is CASSGFGGRLGETQYF. The CDR3 nucleotides are TGTGCCAGCAGTGGCTTCGGCGGGAGATTGGGAGAGACCCAGTACTTC.

This rearrangement joins TRBV7-9 to TRBJ2-3; D remains unclear. The V gene's germline CDR1 is SEHNR and CDR2 FQNEAQ (reference sequence). There are 14 residues in the CDR3. Trimming shortened V by 2 bases and J by 0 bases, and 6 bases separated the two germline ends. The CDR3 DNA sequence: TGTGCCAGCAGCTTACCCTACAGCACAGATACGCAGTATTTT. Translated: CASSLPYSTDTQYF.

This rearrangement joins TRBV7-9 to TRBJ2-5; D perhaps matches TRBD1 (6 bases). There are 12 residues in the CDR3. CDR1 and CDR2 from the germline V gene are SEHNR and FQNEAQ (reference sequence). V gave up 6 bases and J gave up 5 bases, with 10 bases separating them. The CDR3 DNA follows: TGTGCCAGCAGACCCACAGGGGAGACCCAGTACTTC. This codes for CASRPTGETQYF. Full variable domain (missing parts from reference TRBV7-9 and TRBJ2-5): DTGVSQNPRHKITKRGQNVTFRCDPISEHNRLYWYRQTLGQGPEFLTYFQNEAQLEKSRLLSDRFSAERPKGSFSTLEIQRTEQGDSAMYLCASRPTGETQYFGPGTRLLVL.

The chain employs TRBV18 and TRBJ2-1; D is perhaps TRBD2 (6 bases). The CDR3 consists of 15 residues. From germline, CDR1 is KGHSH and CDR2 LQKENI. Trimming removed 3 bases from V and 5 bases from J, with 14 bases in between. The CDR3 loop is CASSPMRLVDNEQFF. Written as DNA, the CDR3 is TGTGCCAGCTCACCGATGAGACTAGTAGACAATGAGCAGTTCTTC.

This clone was picked up one time. J is TRBJ2-7 and V is TRBV7-9; 9 bases fit TRBD2. The CDR3 sequence is 17 residues long. Germline V gives CDR1 SEHNR, CDR2 FQNEAQ (reference sequence). After removal of 2 bases from V and 2 bases from J, the junction contained 10 bases not matched to a gene. The CDR3 region is CASSLPLGSGSTYEQYF. Written as DNA, the CDR3 is TGTGCCAGCAGCTTACCCCTTGGTAGCGGGAGTACCTACGAGCAGTACTTC. The full variable domain, completed using reference TRBV7-9 and TRBJ2-7, is DTGVSQNPRHKITKRGQNVTFRCDPISEHNRLYWYRQTLGQGPEFLTYFQNEAQLEKSRLLSDRFSAERPKGSFSTLEIQRTEQGDSAMYLCASSLPLGSGSTYEQYFGPGTRLTVT.

The V gene is TRBV4-1, the J gene TRBJ1-4; D is undetermined. The CDR3 consists of 16 residues. Per germline, CDR1 MGHRA and CDR2 YSYEKL. V lost 0 bases to trimming and J lost 7 bases, with 15 bases between them. The chain's CDR3 is CASSQDSGSAGEKLFF. DNA of the CDR3: TGCGCCAGCAGCCAAGATTCAGGCTCAGCAGGTGAAAAACTGTTTTTT.

The gene calls are TRBV30 and TRBJ2-7; no firm D call. The CDR3 is 13 residues long. V lost 0 bases and J 0 bases, leaving 6 bases between the germline ends. In germline, CDR1 is GTSNPN, CDR2 SVGIG (reference sequence). This CDR3 reads CAWSVIASYEQYF. As DNA, the CDR3 is TGTGCCTGGAGTGTAATAGCCTCCTACGAGCAGTACTTC.

This sequence joins TRBV5-1 and TRBJ1-1; 10 nucleotides line up with TRBD1. The CDR3 has 14 amino acids. The J segment lost 4 bases and the V segment lost 3 bases, leaving 3 bases of the junction unmatched. Germline CDR1 SGHRS, CDR2 YFSETQ. CDR3 nucleotides: TGCGCCAGCAGCTCTAGGACAGGGGGCACTGAAGCTTTCTTT. Its translation is CASSSRTGGTEAFF.

The V and J genes are TRBV27 and TRBJ2-7; D possibly corresponds to TRBD1 (5 bases). The CDR3 length is 16 residues. V lost 5 bases and J 3 bases, leaving 20 bases between the germline ends. CDR1 is MNHEY and CDR2 is SMNVEV in the germline V gene (reference sequence). CDR3 bases: TGTGCCAGCAGTCCTGGACATAGCAGTGTCGGCTACGAGCAGTACTTC. Amino acid sequence: CASSPGHSSVGYEQYF.

The CDR3 region is CASSQDDFGAGTEAFF. For the CDR3, the DNA is TGCGCCAGCAGCCAAGATGATTTCGGAGCGGGGACTGAAGCTTTCTTT. The chain uses TRBV4-1 and TRBJ1-1, with D uncertain. The germline gives CDR1 MGHRA, CDR2 YSYEKL. Trimming cost V 0 bases and J 5 bases, with 16 bases left between them. The CDR3 consists of 16 residues.

V is TRBV11-2 and J is TRBJ1-5; D remains unclear. Germline V gene data show CDR1 as SGHAT and CDR2 as FQNNGV. The V end lost 0 bases, the J end lost 7 bases, and 13 bases lay between the germline ends. The CDR3 totals 15 residues. The CDR3 spells CASSLEVGARQPQHF. As DNA, the CDR3 is TGTGCCAGCAGCTTAGAGGTCGGAGCGCGGCAGCCCCAGCATTTT.

The chain couples TRBV19 to TRBJ1-2, with D uncertain. Germline V gives CDR1 LNHDA, CDR2 SQIVND (reference sequence). Trimming removed 6 bases from V and 4 bases from J, with 6 bases in between. This CDR3 has 11 amino acids. The CDR3 loop is CASRVGYGYTF. The DNA for the CDR3 is TGTGCCAGTAGAGTCGGCTATGGCTACACCTTC.

This rearrangement joins TRBV28 to TRBJ1-5; D call uncertain. This CDR3 region has 11 residues. Germline V gene lookup returns CDR1 MDHEN and CDR2 SYDVKM. V dropped 10 bases and J dropped 6 bases, with 10 bases sitting between them. DNA of the CDR3: TGTGCCACCTGTGACTTTCAGCCCCAGCATTTT. Its protein product is CATCDFQPQHF.

The rearrangement joins TRBV13 to TRBJ2-7, with TRBD2 matching over 13 bases. This CDR3 is 17 amino acids long. Unmatched junction bases numbered 10, after V lost 5 bases and J lost 3 bases. Per the germline V gene, CDR1 is PRHDT and CDR2 is FYEKMQ (reference sequence). CDR3 coding DNA: TGTGCCAGCAGCCTCGGACTAGCGGGAGACCCAGACTACGAGCAGTACTTC. It specifies CASSLGLAGDPDYEQYF.

The J gene is TRBJ1-6, the V gene TRBV27; weak D call: TRBD1 (5 bases). Trimming left V 3 bases short and J 7 bases short, with 13 bases between. There are 15 residues in the CDR3. Germline V lookup: CDR1 MNHEY, CDR2 SMNVEV (reference sequence). In DNA, the CDR3 is TGTGCCAGCAGTTTCATGTTTAGGGGAAATTCACCCCTCCACTTT. Its protein product is CASSFMFRGNSPLHF.

DNA for the CDR3: TGCAGCTCCTCCCGGACTAGCGCGTATGATGAGCAGTTCTTC. Protein sequence: CSSSRTSAYDEQFF. This chain uses TRBV29-1 with TRBJ2-1; 9 nucleotides align to TRBD2. V was pared by 8 bases and J by 8 bases, with 13 bases of the junction left unmatched. The CDR3 consists of 14 residues. CDR1 is SQVTM, CDR2 ANQGSEA, per germline.

The V gene is TRBV5-1, the J gene TRBJ2-1, with 16 bases fitting TRBD2. Germline loops: CDR1 SGHRS, CDR2 YFSETQ. The V segment lost 4 bases and the J segment 0 bases; nucleotides outside the gene matches: 10. The CDR3 is made up of 20 amino acids. CDR3 DNA: TGCGCCAGCAGCGCACCGGGACTAGCGGGAGGGTTATTCTCCTACAATGAGCAGTTCTTC. Its translation: CASSAPGLAGGLFSYNEQFF.

This clone was counted a single time. This rearrangement joins TRBV4-1 to TRBJ2-2, with TRBD1 identical over 8 bases. Germline V gene lookup returns CDR1 MGHRA and CDR2 YSYEKL. There are 16 residues in the CDR3. The ends lost 4 bases at V and 4 bases at J; junction bases unmatched: 8. CDR3 amino acids: CASSLLTGGSTGELFF. The CDR3 nucleotides read TGCGCCAGCAGCCTTCTTACAGGGGGGAGCACCGGGGAGCTGTTTTTT.

The rearrangement joins TRBV27 to TRBJ2-1, with 9 nucleotides matching TRBD2. The CDR3 consists of 14 residues. The germline V gene encodes CDR1 MNHEY and CDR2 SMNVEV (reference sequence). The V segment lost 6 bases and the J segment 6 bases; nucleotides outside the gene matches: 6. The CDR3 bases are TGTGCCAGCAGCTTAGCGGGAGTCATCAATGAGCAGTTCTTC. It yields the protein CASSLAGVINEQFF.

This sequence joins TRBV7-2 and TRBJ2-3; 9 bases line up with TRBD2. Germline loops: CDR1 SGHTA, CDR2 FQGNSA. The J segment lost 6 bases and the V segment lost 2 bases, leaving 3 bases of the junction unmatched. The CDR3 is 14 amino acids. CDR3 in DNA: TGTGCCAGCAGCTTACAGGCGGGAGGGGATACGCAGTATTTT. Its protein product is CASSLQAGGDTQYF. The entire variable domain, with the rest obtained from reference TRBV7-2 and TRBJ2-3, is as follows: GAGVSQSPSNKVTEKGKDVELRCDPISGHTALYWYRQSLGQGLEFLIYFQGNSAPDKSGLPSDRFSAERTGGSVSTLTIQRTQQEDSAVYLCASSLQAGGDTQYFGPGTRLTVL.

The chain has TRBV14 and TRBJ1-1, with 7 bases matching TRBD1. The V gene's germline CDR1 is SGHDN and CDR2 FVKESK. The CDR3 extends over 16 amino acids. V gave up 5 bases and J gave up 4 bases; unmatched junction bases: 13. In nucleotides, the CDR3 is TGTGCCAGCAGCGACCGACAGGGACTTGCATCCACTGAAGCTTTCTTT. Amino acids: CASSDRQGLASTEAFF.

This clone was counted a single time. The chain combines TRBV10-3 with TRBJ2-5; 11 positions match TRBD1. This CDR3 contains 13 residues. Trimming removed 10 bases from V and 5 bases from J; junction bases left unmatched: 6. Germline CDR1 and CDR2: ENHRY and SYGVKD. This CDR3 reads CATKGQGDETQYF. The CDR3 DNA reads as TGTGCCACCAAGGGACAGGGGGACGAGACCCAGTACTTC.

This clone was seen once. The rearrangement links TRBV6-4 to TRBJ2-5, with 8 bases identical to TRBD2. V trimming: 6 bases; J trimming: 4 bases; junction bases outside the gene matches: 16. The CDR3 length is 17 residues. Germline V CDR1 and CDR2: MRHNA, SNTAGT. The CDR3, as DNA: TGTGCCAGCAGACCGCCGGGACTAGTTGGTTCTAGAGAGACCCAGTACTTC. Its translation is CASRPPGLVGSRETQYF.

Here the CDR3 DNA reads TGTGCCAGCAGACCGACAGGTCTAACCTACGAGCAGTACTTC. It translates to CASRPTGLTYEQYF. The genes are TRBV2 and TRBJ2-7; a weak D match, TRBD1 (6 bases). The CDR3 consists of 14 residues. Germline assignment: CDR1 SNHLY and CDR2 FYNNEI. The V end was cut by 6 bases, the J end by 2 bases, with 14 bases between.

V is TRBV5-1 and J is TRBJ2-2; 12 bases agree with TRBD2. The CDR3 is 17 amino acids. CDR1 SGHRS and CDR2 YFSETQ come from the germline V gene. V shed 3 bases and J 1 base; nucleotides not matched to a gene: 4. This CDR3 reads CASSSGLAGLNTGELFF. The CDR3 DNA reads TGCGCCAGCAGCTCAGGACTAGCGGGACTGAACACCGGGGAGCTGTTTTTT.